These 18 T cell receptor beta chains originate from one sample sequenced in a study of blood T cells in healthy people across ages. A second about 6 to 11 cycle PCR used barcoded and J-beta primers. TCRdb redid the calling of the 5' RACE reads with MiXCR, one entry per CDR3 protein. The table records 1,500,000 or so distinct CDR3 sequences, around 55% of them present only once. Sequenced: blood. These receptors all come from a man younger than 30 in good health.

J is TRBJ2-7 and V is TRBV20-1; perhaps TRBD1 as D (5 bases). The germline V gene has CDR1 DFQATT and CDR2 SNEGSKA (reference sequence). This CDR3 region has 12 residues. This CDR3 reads CSTRGQGYEQYF. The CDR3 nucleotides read TGCAGCACGCGAGGCCAGGGCTACGAGCAGTACTTC.

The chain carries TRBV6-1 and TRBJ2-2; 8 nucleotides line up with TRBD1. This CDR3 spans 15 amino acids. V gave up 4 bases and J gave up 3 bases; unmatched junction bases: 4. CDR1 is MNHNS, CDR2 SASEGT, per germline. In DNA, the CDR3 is TGTGCCAGCAGTGGCAGGGGACAGGACACCGGGGAGCTGTTTTTT. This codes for CASSGRGQDTGELFF.

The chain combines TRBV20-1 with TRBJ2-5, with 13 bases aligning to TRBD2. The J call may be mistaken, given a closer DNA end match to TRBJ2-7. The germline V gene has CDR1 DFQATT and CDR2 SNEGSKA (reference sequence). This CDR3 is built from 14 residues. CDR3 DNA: TGCAGTCTAACTAGCGGGAGGGCAGGCTACGAGCAGTACTTC. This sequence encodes CSLTSGRAGYEQYF.

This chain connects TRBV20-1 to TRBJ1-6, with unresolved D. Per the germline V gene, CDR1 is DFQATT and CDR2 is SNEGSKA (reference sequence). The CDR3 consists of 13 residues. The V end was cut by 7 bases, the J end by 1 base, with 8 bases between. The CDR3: CSVQRSYNSPLHF. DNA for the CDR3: TGCAGTGTACAGAGGTCCTATAATTCACCCCTCCACTTT.

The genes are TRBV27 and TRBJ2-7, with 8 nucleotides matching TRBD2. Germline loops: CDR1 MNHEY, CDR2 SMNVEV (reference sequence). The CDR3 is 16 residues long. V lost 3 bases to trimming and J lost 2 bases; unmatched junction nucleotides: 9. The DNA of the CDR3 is TGTGCCAGCAGTTTCGTGGGTAGCGGGGCGCCCTACGAGCAGTACTTC. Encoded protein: CASSFVGSGAPYEQYF.

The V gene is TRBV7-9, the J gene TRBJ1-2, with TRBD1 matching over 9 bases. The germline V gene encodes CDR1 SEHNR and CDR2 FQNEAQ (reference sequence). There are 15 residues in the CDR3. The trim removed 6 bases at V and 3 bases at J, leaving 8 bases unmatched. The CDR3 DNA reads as TGTGCCAGCAGAAACGGGACAGGGAGATACTATGGCTACACCTTC. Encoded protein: CASRNGTGRYYGYTF.

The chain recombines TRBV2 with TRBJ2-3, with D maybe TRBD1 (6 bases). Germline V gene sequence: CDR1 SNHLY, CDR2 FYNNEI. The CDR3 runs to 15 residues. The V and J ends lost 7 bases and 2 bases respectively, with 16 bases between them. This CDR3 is CASNYRDTITDTQYF. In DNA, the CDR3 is TGTGCCAGCAATTACCGGGACACTATCACAGATACGCAGTATTTT. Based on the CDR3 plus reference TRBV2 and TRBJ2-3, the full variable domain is EPEVTQTPSHQVTQMGQEVILRCVPISNHLYFYWYRQILGQKVEFLVSFYNNEISEKSEIFDDQFSVERPDGSNFTLKIRSTKLEDSAMYFCASNYRDTITDTQYFGPGTRLTVL.

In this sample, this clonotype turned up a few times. The CDR3 sequence is CSVAQASYEQYF. The CDR3, as DNA: TGCAGCGTTGCTCAGGCGTCCTACGAGCAGTACTTC. V and J are TRBV29-1 and TRBJ2-7; D not resolved. V lost 4 bases to trimming and J lost 1 base, with 8 bases between them. This CDR3 spans 12 amino acids. Germline V gives CDR1 SQVTM, CDR2 ANQGSEA.

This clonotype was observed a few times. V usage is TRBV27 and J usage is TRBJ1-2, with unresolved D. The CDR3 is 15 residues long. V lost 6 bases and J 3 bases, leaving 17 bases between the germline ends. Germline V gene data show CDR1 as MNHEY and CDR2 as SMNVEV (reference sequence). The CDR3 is CASSSGPGVDYGYTF. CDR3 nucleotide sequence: TGTGCCAGCAGCTCCGGTCCCGGGGTAGACTATGGCTACACCTTC.

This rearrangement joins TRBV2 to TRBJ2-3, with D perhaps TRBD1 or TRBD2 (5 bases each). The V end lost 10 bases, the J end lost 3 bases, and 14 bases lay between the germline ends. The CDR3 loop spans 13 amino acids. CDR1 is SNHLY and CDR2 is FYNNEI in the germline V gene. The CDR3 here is CANTGTLTDTQYF. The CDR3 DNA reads TGTGCCAACACTGGGACGTTAACAGATACGCAGTATTTT.

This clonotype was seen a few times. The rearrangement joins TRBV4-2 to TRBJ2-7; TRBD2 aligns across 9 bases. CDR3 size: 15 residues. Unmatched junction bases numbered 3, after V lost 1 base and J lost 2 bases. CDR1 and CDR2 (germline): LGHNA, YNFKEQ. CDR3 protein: CASSQGAGGAYEQYF. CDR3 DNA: TGTGCCAGCAGCCAAGGCGCGGGAGGGGCCTACGAGCAGTACTTC.

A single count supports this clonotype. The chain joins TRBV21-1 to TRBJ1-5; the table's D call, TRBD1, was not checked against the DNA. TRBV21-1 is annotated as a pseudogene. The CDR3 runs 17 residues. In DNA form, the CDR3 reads TGTGCCAGCAGCAAACTTGGGGTACAGGGCTTCAATCAGCCCCAGCATTTT. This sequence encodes CASSKLGVQGFNQPQHF.

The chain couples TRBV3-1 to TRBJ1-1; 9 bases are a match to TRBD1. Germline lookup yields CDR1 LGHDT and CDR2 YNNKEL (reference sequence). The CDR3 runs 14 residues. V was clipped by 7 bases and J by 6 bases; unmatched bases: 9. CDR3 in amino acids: CASILPTGGAEAFF. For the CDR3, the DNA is TGTGCCAGCATTCTTCCGACAGGGGGAGCTGAAGCTTTCTTT. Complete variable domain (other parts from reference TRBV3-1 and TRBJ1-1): DTAVSQTPKYLVTQMGNDKSIKCEQNLGHDTMYWYKQDSKKFLKIMFSYNNKELIINETVPNRFSPKSPDKAHLNLHINSLELGDSAVYFCASILPTGGAEAFFGQGTRLTVV.

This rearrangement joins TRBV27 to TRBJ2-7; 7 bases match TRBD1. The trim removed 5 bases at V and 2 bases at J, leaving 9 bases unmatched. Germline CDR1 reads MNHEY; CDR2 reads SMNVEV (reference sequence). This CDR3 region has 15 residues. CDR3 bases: TGTGCCAGCAGTCCTCTCCCGGGACAGCCCTACGAGCAGTACTTC. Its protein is CASSPLPGQPYEQYF.

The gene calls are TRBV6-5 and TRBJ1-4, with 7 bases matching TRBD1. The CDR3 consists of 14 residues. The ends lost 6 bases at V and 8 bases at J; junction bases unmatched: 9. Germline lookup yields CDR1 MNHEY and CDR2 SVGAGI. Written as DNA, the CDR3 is TGTGCCAGCAGACCCGTCGGGACAGCAGAAAAACTGTTTTTT. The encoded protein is CASRPVGTAEKLFF.

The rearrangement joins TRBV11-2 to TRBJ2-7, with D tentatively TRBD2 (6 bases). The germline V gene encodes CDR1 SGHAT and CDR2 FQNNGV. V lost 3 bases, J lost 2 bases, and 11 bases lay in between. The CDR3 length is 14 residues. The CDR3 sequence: CASSLSGYTYEQYF. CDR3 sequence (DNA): TGTGCCAGCAGCTTGAGCGGGTATACCTACGAGCAGTACTTC.

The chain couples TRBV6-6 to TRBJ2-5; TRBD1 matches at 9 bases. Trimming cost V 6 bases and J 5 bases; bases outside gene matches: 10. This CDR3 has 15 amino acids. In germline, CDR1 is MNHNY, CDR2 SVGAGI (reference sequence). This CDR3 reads CASRALGQGMETQYF. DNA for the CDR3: TGTGCCAGCAGGGCCTTGGGACAGGGAATGGAGACCCAGTACTTC.

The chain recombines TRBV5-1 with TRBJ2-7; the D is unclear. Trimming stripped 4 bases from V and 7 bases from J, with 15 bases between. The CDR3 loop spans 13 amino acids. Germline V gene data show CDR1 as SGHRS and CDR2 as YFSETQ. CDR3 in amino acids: CASSTPLGGEQYF. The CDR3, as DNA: TGCGCCAGCAGCACCCCTCTCGGCGGAGAGCAGTACTTC.